The 15 T cell receptor beta chains given below trace back to one sample, sequenced in a study of CD8 T cells in ankylosing spondylitis. Study results and caveats: Several highly homologous variants formed a TCR beta motif that appeared characteristic of ankylosing spondylitis blood.

Each CDR3 protein gets one entry after TCRdb re-called the 5' RACE reads with MiXCR. The table shows about 540,000 distinct CDR3 sequences, with 10% to 15% occurring only once. Their specific antigens are unknown. The sequenced sample consisted of blood, either unsorted or a sorted T cell fraction (not recorded which). All receptors derive from a male donor with ankylosing spondylitis.

The DNA for the CDR3 is TGTGCCAGCAGCAACGGACTAGCGGGAGTCAATGAGCAGTTCTTC. This codes for CASSNGLAGVNEQFF. The genes are TRBV14 and TRBJ2-1; 13 bases line up with TRBD2. V trimming: 5 bases; J trimming: 6 bases; junction bases outside the gene matches: 4. The CDR3 is 15 amino acids. Germline assignment: CDR1 SGHDN and CDR2 FVKESK.

This clonotype has more than one count but fewer than ten. CDR3 in amino acids: CASSVGGELLRYTF. CDR3 nucleotides: TGTGCCAGCAGCGTAGGTGGTGAACTCTTGCGCTACACCTTC. The chain uses TRBV9 and TRBJ1-2, with no clear D. V lost 0 bases and J 9 bases, leaving 15 bases between the germline ends. Per germline, CDR1 SGDLS and CDR2 YYNGEE. The CDR3 is made up of 14 amino acids.

This clonotype was counted between two and nine times. The chain couples TRBV30 to TRBJ2-1, with TRBD2 identical over 15 bases. The CDR3 is made up of 14 amino acids. The J segment lost 12 bases and the V segment lost 5 bases, leaving 8 bases of the junction unmatched. Germline CDR1 reads GTSNPN; CDR2 reads SVGIG (reference sequence). This chain's CDR3 is CAWDGLAGGGRQFF. DNA for the CDR3: TGTGCCTGGGATGGACTAGCGGGAGGGGGAAGGCAGTTCTTC.

The chain carries TRBV20-1 and TRBJ2-7; 10 nucleotides match TRBD2. Germline CDR1 and CDR2: DFQATT and SNEGSKA (reference sequence). This CDR3 is 14 amino acids long. With 6 bases clipped from V and 3 bases from J, the junction kept 8 bases outside the gene matches. The CDR3 here is CSATLAGRFYEQYF. The CDR3 coding sequence is TGCAGTGCCACACTAGCGGGACGCTTCTACGAGCAGTACTTC.

This clonotype was counted many times. The chain has TRBV12-3 or TRBV12-4 and TRBJ1-4; D might be TRBD1 (6 bases). V was clipped by 6 bases and J by 7 bases, with 12 bases between them. The CDR3 consists of 13 residues. The CDR3, as DNA: TGTGCCAGCAGCCCAACAGGGTCTGAAAAACTGTTTTTT. This gives the protein CASSPTGSEKLFF.

A few counts support this clonotype. The chain couples TRBV5-1 to TRBJ2-7, with TRBD1 matching over 9 bases. The junction had 3 bases not matched to a gene; V was cut back by 0 bases and J by 5 bases. The germline CDR1 and CDR2 sequences are SGHRS and YFSETQ. This CDR3 region has 14 residues. CDR3 protein: CASSLEQGANEQYF. The CDR3 coding sequence is TGCGCCAGCAGCTTGGAACAGGGGGCTAACGAGCAGTACTTC.

This clonotype was counted many times. The chain combines TRBV3-1 with TRBJ2-1; no reliable D call. The CDR3 is 13 amino acids. Per germline, CDR1 LGHDT and CDR2 YNNKEL (reference sequence). The ends were cut back, 1 base at V and 9 bases at J, with 10 bases in the middle. The CDR3: CASSQVVRSEQFF. In DNA, the CDR3 is TGTGCCAGCAGCCAAGTTGTCCGGTCTGAGCAGTTCTTC.

This clonotype was counted a few times. The genes are TRBV6-6 and TRBJ1-5; D gene uncertain. Germline V gene lookup returns CDR1 MNHNY and CDR2 SVGAGI (reference sequence). The length of the CDR3 is 12 residues. V dropped 6 bases and J dropped 8 bases, with 11 bases sitting between them. CDR3: CASSLSIEPQHF. Here the CDR3 DNA reads TGTGCCAGCAGCCTAAGCATTGAGCCCCAGCATTTT.

In its sample, this clonotype was seen a few times. J is TRBJ1-2 and V is TRBV20-1; D gene uncertain. V lost 3 bases and J lost 8, with 4 bases in between. Germline CDR1 reads DFQATT; CDR2 reads SNEGSKA (reference sequence). The CDR3 is 9 residues long. The CDR3 DNA is TGCAGTGCTAGGCCCGGCTACACCTTC. Encoded protein: CSARPGYTF.

This clonotype was counted only a few times. The chain links TRBV6-5 to TRBJ2-3; D may be TRBD2 (5 bases). The CDR3 is 17 residues long. V lost 0 bases and J 7 bases, leaving 20 bases between the germline ends. Germline V gene sequence: CDR1 MNHEY, CDR2 SVGAGI. This CDR3 reads CASSYSGERRLGYTQYF. The CDR3 bases are TGTGCCAGCAGTTACTCGGGAGAGCGCCGTCTCGGATATACGCAGTATTTT.

This clonotype was detected many times. The chain employs TRBV20-1 and TRBJ2-1; TRBD2 matches 7 bases. Germline-derived CDR1 and CDR2 are DFQATT and SNEGSKA (reference sequence). The CDR3 runs to 18 residues. V was clipped by 2 bases and J by 1 base; unmatched bases: 14. The CDR3 DNA sequence: TGCAGTGCTAGAAGTCATGGGATTCTAGCGGATTCCTACAATGAGCAGTTCTTC. It encodes CSARSHGILADSYNEQFF.

J is TRBJ2-1 and V is TRBV24-1; TRBD1 aligns across 11 bases. Germline V gene sequence: CDR1 KGHDR, CDR2 SFDVKD. The length of the CDR3 is 18 residues. Losses at the gene ends were 3 bases for V and 7 bases for J; bases not matched to a gene: 13. CDR3 DNA: TGTGCCACCAGTGATACCCTGGGGGGACAGGGGGTATTGAATGAGCAGTTCTTC. Translating gives CATSDTLGGQGVLNEQFF.

There are a few counts of this clonotype. The chain carries TRBV12-5 and TRBJ1-5, with TRBD1 identical over 7 bases. Germline CDR1 is LGHNT and CDR2 is FRNRAP. The CDR3 spans 13 residues. Losses at the gene ends were 6 bases for V and 5 bases for J; bases not matched to a gene: 4. CDR3 sequence (DNA): TGTGCTAGTGGCCCCGACAGGGATCAGCCCCAGCATTTT. This translates into CASGPDRDQPQHF.

This clonotype was detected only a few times. The J gene is TRBJ1-6, the V gene TRBV20-1; D is unclear. The length of the CDR3 is 13 residues. V gave up 1 base and J gave up 13 bases, with 14 bases separating them. In germline, CDR1 is DFQATT, CDR2 SNEGSKA (reference sequence). The CDR3 loop is CSARVQEASPLHF. CDR3 bases: TGCAGTGCTAGAGTTCAGGAGGCGAGCCCCCTCCACTTT.

This clonotype was detected a few times. The chain joins TRBV11-2 to TRBJ1-4; D not certain. The V gene lost 0 bases and the J gene lost 6 bases, with 8 bases spanning the gap. Germline-derived CDR1 and CDR2 are SGHAT and FQNNGV. This CDR3 is built from 14 residues. As DNA, the CDR3 is TGTGCCAGCAGCTTAGATGGTCGATATGAAAAACTGTTTTTT. Protein: CASSLDGRYEKLFF.